Listed below are T cell receptor beta chains from one sample, sequenced in a study of shared clonotypes between healthy human individuals. TCRdb's table, derived via immunoSEQ multiplex PCR, lists solely in-frame clones and lacks some. Of roughly 2 million clones detected, about 94% appear once; the ten largest clones hold roughly 0.13%. The sample consisted of naive CD4+ T cells sorted from blood. The source is a young man in good health. Each CDR3 is given with its conserved first and last residue. The order of the fields is D gene, clone size, J gene, CDR3 length, V gene, CDR3 DNA, CDR3 protein. D genes are given only for firm matches. Clone size, where shown, is once, few, many, or a class for clones that have expanded.

D: TRBD1
size: -
J: TRBJ1-1
length: 14
V: TRBV2
DNA: TGTGCCAGCAGTCGGGGACAGGGGGCGTCTGAAGCTTTCTTT
CDR3: CASSRGQGASEAFF

D: -
size: -
J: TRBJ1-3
length: 14
V: TRBV5-6
DNA: TGTGCCAGCAGTTTACTAGGGGCTGGAAACACCATATATTTT
CDR3: CASSLLGAGNTIYF

D: -
size: -
J: TRBJ2-3
length: 15
V: TRBV6-1
DNA: TGTGCCAGCAGTGAAGCAGGGGGGGCGACAGATACGCAGTATTTT
CDR3: CASSEAGGATDTQYF

D: -
size: -
J: TRBJ1-3
length: 14
V: TRBV2
DNA: TGTGCCAGCAGTGACAGGGTCTCTGGAAACACCATATATTTT
CDR3: CASSDRVSGNTIYF

D: -
size: once
J: TRBJ2-5
length: 17
V: TRBV5-1
DNA: TGCGCCAGCAGCTTGGTCCCTGCTTGGGGCGGGAAAGAGACCCAGTACTTC
CDR3: CASSLVPAWGGKETQYF

D: -
size: -
J: TRBJ2-3
length: 16
V: TRBV7-9
DNA: TGTGCCAGCAGCTATCGGGGTACCCTTAGCACAGATACGCAGTATTTT
CDR3: CASSYRGTLSTDTQYF

D: -
size: -
J: TRBJ1-2
length: 13
V: TRBV5-4
DNA: TGTGCCAGCAGCTTGGCACGGGTCTATGGCTACACCTTC
CDR3: CASSLARVYGYTF

D: TRBD1
size: -
J: TRBJ1-1
length: 13
V: TRBV10-3
DNA: TGTGCCATCAGGGCAGGGGGAGTCACTGAAGCTTTCTTT
CDR3: CAIRAGGVTEAFF

D: TRBD1
size: once
J: TRBJ2-1
length: 15
V: TRBV25-1
DNA: TGTGCCAGCAAATCAGACAGGGGATCTCACAATGAGCAGTTCTTC
CDR3: CASKSDRGSHNEQFF

D: -
size: -
J: TRBJ1-3
length: 14
V: TRBV30
DNA: TGTGCCTGGAGGGTAGGGGGTTTGGGAAACACCATATATTTT
CDR3: CAWRVGGLGNTIYF

D: -
size: -
J: TRBJ1-2
length: 12
V: TRBV6-5
DNA: TGTGCCAGCAAAAGGAATGGGTATGGCTACACCTTC
CDR3: CASKRNGYGYTF

D: TRBD1
size: -
J: TRBJ2-3
length: 15
V: TRBV7-9
DNA: TGTGCCAGCAGCTTCGGGGACAGGGGGTCAGATACGCAGTATTTT
CDR3: CASSFGDRGSDTQYF

D: -
size: -
J: TRBJ1-5
length: 16
V: TRBV4-3
DNA: TGCGCCAGCAGCCAAAGCGTCCGGGACATAAATCAGCCCCAGCATTTT
CDR3: CASSQSVRDINQPQHF

D: -
size: once
J: TRBJ1-1
length: 13
V: TRBV4-3
DNA: TGCGCCAGCAGCCAACAGGCGAACACTGAAGCTTTCTTT
CDR3: CASSQQANTEAFF

D: -
size: -
J: TRBJ2-3
length: 15
V: TRBV5-1
DNA: TGCGCCAGCAGCTTGGAGACAGGACCCACAGATACGCAGTATTTT
CDR3: CASSLETGPTDTQYF

D: -
size: -
J: TRBJ2-1
length: 15
V: TRBV7-2
DNA: TGTGCCAGCAGCTTAGCCTTCGCCTCCTACAATGAGCAGTTCTTC
CDR3: CASSLAFASYNEQFF

D: TRBD2
size: -
J: TRBJ2-1
length: 13
V: TRBV30
DNA: TGTGCCTCCGGACTAGCGGGAGTCAATGAGCAGTTCTTC
CDR3: CASGLAGVNEQFF

D: -
size: -
J: TRBJ2-2
length: 14
V: TRBV6-5
DNA: TGTGCCAGCAGTTACTCGAGCGTTACCGGGGAGCTGTTTTTT
CDR3: CASSYSSVTGELFF